This TCR beta chain is drawn from a study of T cells in Graves' hyperthyroidism and ophthalmopathy. The investigators amplified TCR beta CDR3 regions from RNA transcripts. RT-PCR in the first round (using the HTBI primer set) targeted the TCR CDR3. One entry per CDR3 protein, called by TCRdb with MiXCR from the multiplex PCR reads. The data contain about 690,000 distinct CDR3 sequences, about 18% of them singletons. A word on this clonotype: Its antigen is undetermined.

Absence of ophthalmopathy progression within 18 months defined stable Graves' hyperthyroidism. Each 10 ml fresh peripheral blood draw supplied the PBMCs. This CDR3 contains 13 residues. The V end was cut by 2 bases, the J end by 3 bases, with 6 bases between. Germline lookup yields CDR1 LGHNT and CDR2 FRNRAP. Study results and limitations: Model-based prediction identified ophthalmopathy a median around 6.5 months prior to its onset. Blood also held most thyroid clonotypes expanded beyond 0.001.

The clonotype comes from a man between 45 and 60 years old with Graves' hyperthyroidism. The sequenced sample was blood. This sequence joins TRBV12-5 and TRBJ2-3; the D is unclear. The CDR3 loop reads CASGLTATDTQYF. The CDR3 coding sequence is TGTGCTAGTGGTTTGACTGCGACAGATACGCAGTATTTT.